This TCR beta chain came from a study of immune evolution from preneoplasia to lung adenocarcinoma. General study results and limits: T cell clonality was higher in KRAS-mutant than EGFR-mutant or wild-type nodules. Later-stage lesions appeared to have more T cells, more diversity, less clonality. Normal lung had the highest top T cell clone frequencies.

The assay was immunoSEQ multiplex PCR, and TCRdb's table has in-frame clones only and misses some. The sample includes fewer than 10,000 clones, roughly 84% seen only once; the top ten take 2% to 2.5%. Each case's diagnosis was confirmed by two pathologists on H&E. With respect to this clone: Its target is unknown.

The junction had 4 bases not matched to a gene; V was cut back by 8 bases and J by 3 bases. The germline CDR1 and CDR2 sequences are MNHNS and SASEGT. This CDR3 has 12 amino acids. The sample comprised FFPE minimally invasive lung adenocarcinoma tissue. This receptor was obtained from a person older than 75 with lung adenocarcinoma. This rearrangement joins TRBV6-1 to TRBJ2-7, with 7 bases that match TRBD2. Written as DNA, the CDR3 is TGTGCCAGCGAAGGGGAGGGCTACGAGCAGTACTTC. This gives the protein CASEGEGYEQYF.